The next 3 T cell receptor beta chains were all read from a single sample in a study of T cells after yellow fever vaccination. Each CDR3 protein gets one entry after TCRdb re-called the 5' RACE reads with MiXCR. In the table there are hundreds of thousands of distinct CDR3 sequences, around 6.5% of which are singletons. The sequencing used PBMCs, collected 5 days after the yellow fever booster vaccination. These receptors came from a man in his thirties or forties who received the YFV17D yellow fever vaccine.

Only a few counts were recorded for this clonotype. This chain connects TRBV5-1 to TRBJ2-1; 12 nucleotides line up with TRBD1. This CDR3 is built from 15 residues. Germline V gives CDR1 SGHRS, CDR2 YFSETQ. The V segment lost 6 bases and the J segment 7 bases; nucleotides outside the gene matches: 8. CDR3 amino acids: CASTLGQGAGNEQFF. The CDR3 DNA reads TGCGCCAGCACCCTGGGACAGGGGGCGGGTAATGAGCAGTTCTTC.

This clonotype has a handful of counts. Relative to the germline gene, one junction end is altered; a read error may explain this. This chain links TRBV5-1 with TRBJ2-5; D might be TRBD1 (6 bases). Germline loops: CDR1 SGHRS, CDR2 YFSETQ. The CDR3 is 16 amino acids. The CDR3 reads CASRLAAGTTKETQYF. CDR3 DNA: TGCGCCAGCAGATTGGCCGCCGGGACAACCAAAGAGACCCAGTACTTC.

This clonotype was counted at least ten times. This chain joins TRBV18 and TRBJ1-2; tentatively, D is TRBD1 (5 bases). Germline V gene lookup returns CDR1 KGHSH and CDR2 LQKENI. The ends were cut back, 3 bases at V and 6 bases at J, with 8 bases in the middle. The CDR3 loop spans 12 amino acids. This CDR3 is CASSPGLHGYTF. The DNA of the CDR3 is TGTGCCAGCTCACCGGGACTGCATGGCTACACCTTC.